The TCR beta chain described here comes from a study of blood T cell repertoires in COVID-19 (dated by TCRdb to the early 2020s). At the level of the whole study: Samples covering the acute and convalescent phases of COVID-19 were provided by collaborators in the United States, Italy and Spain. The material from the prospective study consisted of cDNA or gDNA derived from T cells, B-cell-depleted T cells, or PBMCs. Where available, HLA class I and class II types were obtained from metadata supplied by the sample provider rather than from assay-based typing. Subjects who had been exposed to COVID-19, were actively infected with it, or had recovered from it provided the deeply sampled blood TCRbeta repertoires that made up the dataset. Samples were obtained from the ongoing ImmuneRACE study (first 160 participants) and from 1,254 subjects provided by 6 global collaborators. Nearly every sample came with metadata listing a de-identified subject ID, COVID-19 status, age in years and sex. A freely available public database, intended as a resource for researchers studying the immune response to SARS-CoV-2, is where the repertoires were released. Results the study describes overall, beyond this receptor: The amount of clinical and demographic metadata varied by source and participant and was provided uncurated.

TCRbeta CDR3 regions were amplified from genomic DNA using the immunoSEQ Assay, a bias-controlled multiplex PCR. From the authors' description of their analysis: Within the assay, amplification of reference gene primers was used to estimate how many nucleated cells each sample contained. To quantify the absolute abundance of each unique TCRbeta CDR3 rearrangement, sequence reads were collapsed and filtered. For each sample, productive Simpson clonality was calculated as the square root of Simpson's diversity index across productive rearrangements. The immuneACCESS repertoire file appears here via TCRdb, limited to in-frame rearrangements. These files lack a portion of the clones; in checked studies, under half of the deficit traces to unresolved V genes, and the cause of the others is not known. V and J calls and clone size are those listed in that table; D and trimming were worked out from the DNA. Across this sample there are 150,000 to 200,000 clones, with approximately 80% seen only once. The ten largest clones represent less than 2% of the sample.

In the germline V gene, CDR1 corresponds to MNHEY and CDR2 to SVGAGI. The germline V end is reduced by 6 bases and the J end by 1 base; junction bases left unmatched: 0. The CDR3 starts with the cysteine, ends with the phenylalanine, and has 13 residues. Solely the CDR3 DNA is kept, with 39 bases framed from the first base. Concerning this clone: It lacks a known antigen. The input lacks base qualities; no much larger clone sits a single base away.

Whole blood was collected in K2EDTA tubes by collaborating institutions according to the institutions' own protocols. For TCRbeta analysis, collaborators shipped samples in one of three forms: frozen whole blood, isolated PBMCs, or DNA extracted from either of those sample types. The chain joins TRBV6-5 to TRBJ2-3, with 8 central nucleotides matching TRBD1. The sequence derives from a human donor in a cohort sampled during active COVID-19. The sequenced material came from peripheral blood. The encoded CDR3 is CASRTGGTDTQYF. The DNA reads TGTGCCAGCAGGACAGGGGGCACAGATACGCAGTATTTT.